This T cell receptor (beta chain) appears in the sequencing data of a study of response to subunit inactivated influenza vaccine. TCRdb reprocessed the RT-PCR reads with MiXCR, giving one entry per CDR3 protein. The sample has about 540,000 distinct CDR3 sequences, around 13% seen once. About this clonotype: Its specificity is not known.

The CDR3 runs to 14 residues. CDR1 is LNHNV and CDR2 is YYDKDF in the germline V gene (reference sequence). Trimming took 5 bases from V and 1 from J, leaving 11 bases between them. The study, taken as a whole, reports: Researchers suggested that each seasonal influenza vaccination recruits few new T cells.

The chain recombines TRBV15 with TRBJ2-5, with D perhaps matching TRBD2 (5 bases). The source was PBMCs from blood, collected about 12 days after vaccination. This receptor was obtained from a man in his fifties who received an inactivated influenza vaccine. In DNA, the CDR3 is TGTGCCACCAGCCTACGGACTTCCCAAGAGACCCAGTACTTC. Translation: CATSLRTSQETQYF.